Below, one T cell receptor beta chain is given with its context. The antigen is undetermined. CDR3 length: 12 amino acids. The V end was cut by 2 bases, the J end by 2 bases, with 4 bases between. Germline V gene lookup returns CDR1 GTSNPN and CDR2 SVGIG (reference sequence). The primer mix had 60 Vbeta and 13 Jbeta primers. Generated by immunoSEQ multiplex PCR, the TCRdb table keeps only in-frame clones and is missing some. The repertoire holds some 150,000 clones, with about four fifths as singletons. These data originate in a study of cytomegalovirus exposure and HLA in healthy donors. Findings of the study overall: Reported findings show TCR beta sequences accurately forecast HLA-A and HLA-B alleles in most subjects. Judged likely to be a sequencing artifact was a cluster of highly shared sequence variants.

The chain has TRBV30 and TRBJ1-5; D is unclear. Material: PBMCs. This receptor was taken from a man aged 45-60 years in good health and CMV-seropositive. CDR3: CAWSRGNQPQHF. CDR3 DNA: TGTGCCTGGAGTAGAGGCAATCAGCCCCAGCATTTT.